The 8 T cell receptor beta chains below all came from one sample that was sequenced in a study of blood T cell repertoires in COVID-19. The table came from immunoSEQ multiplex PCR; TCRdb's copy has only in-frame clones and leaves some out. The sample has fewer than 350,000 clones; over 75% are singletons. Sequenced: peripheral blood. These receptor sequences come from a woman in her fifties or sixties who had recovered from COVID-19.

The chain has TRBV30 and TRBJ2-5; TRBD2 matches at 12 bases. After removal of 1 base from V and 5 bases from J, the junction contained 2 bases not matched to a gene. Germline values: CDR1 GTSNPN, CDR2 SVGIG (reference sequence). This CDR3 has 14 residues. The CDR3 region is CAWSAGLAGETQYF. The CDR3 nucleotides read TGTGCCTGGAGTGCCGGACTAGCGGGGGAGACCCAGTACTTC.

The chain recombines TRBV24-1 with TRBJ1-1, with D uncertain. The CDR3 consists of 14 residues. The V gene lost 4 bases and the J gene lost 6 bases, with 14 bases spanning the gap. The germline V gene has CDR1 KGHDR and CDR2 SFDVKD. The CDR3 region is CATSEGDDGAEAFF. In DNA, the CDR3 is TGTGCCACCAGTGAAGGAGATGATGGCGCTGAAGCTTTCTTT.

V gene TRBV18 combines with J gene TRBJ1-2, with a tentative D call TRBD1 (5 bases). The length of the CDR3 is 15 residues. Germline V gives CDR1 KGHSH, CDR2 LQKENI. V was cut by 0 bases and J by 5 bases, with 13 bases left in between. CDR3 region: CASSPPKPGGYGYTF. The DNA for the CDR3 is TGTGCCAGCTCACCACCTAAGCCCGGGGGATATGGCTACACCTTC.

Only one count was recorded for this clone. The chain links TRBV6-2 or TRBV6-3 to TRBJ2-3; D perhaps matches TRBD1 (6 bases). The V end was cut by 4 bases, the J end by 0 bases, with 14 bases between. Germline V gene lookup returns CDR1 MNHEY and CDR2 SVGEGT. CDR3 size: 16 residues. CDR3 sequence reads: CASSSARTASTDTQYF. The CDR3 DNA reads as TGTGCCAGCAGTTCGGCCCGGACAGCTAGCACAGATACGCAGTATTTT.

The V and J genes are TRBV3-1 (or the pseudogene TRBV3-2) and TRBJ1-3, with a possible D match to TRBD1 (6 bases). CDR3 length: 18 residues. CDR1 and CDR2 from the germline V gene are LGHDT and YNNKEL (reference sequence). The V and J ends lost 3 bases and 1 base respectively, with 19 bases between them. Written as DNA, the CDR3 is TGTGCCAGCAGCCAGGGGACAAACCCCAGAGCGTCTGGAAACACCATATATTTT. Its protein product is CASSQGTNPRASGNTIYF.

Turning to this clone: An end of the junction differs from the germline gene, which may be a read error. The V and J genes are TRBV27 and TRBJ2-3, with D maybe TRBD2 (6 bases). The length of the CDR3 is 14 residues. The germline V gene encodes CDR1 MNHEY and CDR2 SMNVEV (reference sequence). In nucleotides, the CDR3 is TGCGCCGCTATGTGGAGGGCGGACTCAGATACGCAGTATTTT. It is translated as CAAMWRADSDTQYF.

The V and J genes are TRBV7-9 and TRBJ1-5, with 9 bases identical to TRBD1. Germline CDR1 and CDR2: SEHNR and FQNEAQ (reference sequence). CDR3 length equals 15 residues. V lost 5 bases and J lost 4; bases outside the gene matches: 6. The CDR3, as DNA: TGTGCCAGCAGCGCGGGGACAGGGCATAATCAGCCCCAGCATTTT. It specifies CASSAGTGHNQPQHF.

This chain connects TRBV28 to TRBJ2-3, with 10 nucleotides matching TRBD2. The CDR3 totals 14 residues. Germline values: CDR1 MDHEN, CDR2 SYDVKM. With 5 bases clipped from V and 7 bases from J, the junction kept 6 bases outside the gene matches. CDR3 loop: CASSRRTSGNTQYF. For the CDR3, the DNA is TGTGCCAGCAGTCGACGGACTAGCGGAAATACGCAGTATTTT.